Following are 15 T cell receptor beta chains from one sample sequenced in a study of early T cells in non-severe SARS-CoV-2 infection. Each CDR3 protein gets one entry after TCRdb re-called the 5' RACE reads with MiXCR. This table has roughly 61,000 distinct CDR3 sequences, less than 15% appearing once. The sequences come from whole blood, collected at baseline. Receptors were obtained from an adult who was a healthcare worker with PCR-confirmed SARS-CoV-2 infection or an uninfected control (not recorded which).

This clonotype was seen only a few times. The chain couples TRBV5-4 to TRBJ1-2; 8 nucleotides agree with TRBD1. The ends lost 2 bases at V and 8 bases at J; junction bases unmatched: 8. Germline loops: CDR1 SGHNT, CDR2 YYREEE (reference sequence). The length of the CDR3 is 14 residues. The DNA of the CDR3 is TGTGCCAGCAGCTTCGCAGGGGGCGCAGAAGGCTACACCTTC. Translating gives CASSFAGGAEGYTF.

In this sample, this clonotype turned up a few times. The chain employs TRBV18 and TRBJ1-1; 7 nucleotides line up with TRBD1. The germline gives CDR1 KGHSH, CDR2 LQKENI. Trimming cost V 3 bases and J 3 bases; bases outside gene matches: 7. The CDR3 covers 15 residues. The CDR3 DNA sequence: TGTGCCAGCTCACCGAAGGGACAGTCTGACACTGAAGCTTTCTTT. It codes for CASSPKGQSDTEAFF.

V is TRBV7-6 and J is TRBJ1-3; possible D gene TRBD1, 6 bases. The CDR3 is made up of 16 amino acids. Looked up from germline, CDR1 is SGHVS and CDR2 is FNYEAQ. The V gene lost 11 bases and the J gene lost 2 bases, with 22 bases spanning the gap. DNA of the CDR3: TGTGCCGTACACCCAAGGGGGGTTGTTGCTGGAAACACCATATATTTT. The encoded protein is CAVHPRGVVAGNTIYF.

The chain carries TRBV6-1 and TRBJ1-6, with D possibly being TRBD1 (5 bases). The V end lost 6 bases, the J end lost 10 bases, and 13 bases lay between the germline ends. The CDR3 contains 13 residues. Germline V gene sequence: CDR1 MNHNS, CDR2 SASEGT. DNA of the CDR3: TGTGCCAGCAGGGGCCAGGGATGGTCACCCCTCCACTTT. As protein: CASRGQGWSPLHF.

This clonotype was observed many times. The genes are TRBV18 and TRBJ2-1; D could derive from TRBD1 or TRBD2 (7 bases each). V lost 3 bases, J lost 6 bases, and 21 bases lay in between. The CDR3 extends over 17 amino acids. Germline CDR1 is KGHSH and CDR2 is LQKENI. The CDR3 coding sequence is TGTGCCAGCTCACCCCCCCAGGGGGGGAAGAGCCGCAATGAGCAGTTCTTC. It encodes CASSPPQGGKSRNEQFF.

The sample holds a few counts of this clonotype. The chain has TRBV5-1 and TRBJ2-4; TRBD1 matches at 12 bases. J gave up 0 bases and V 4 bases, and 14 bases lay outside the gene matches. This CDR3 contains 20 residues. Looked up from germline, CDR1 is SGHRS and CDR2 is YFSETQ. CDR3: CASSPGTGGSGVLAKNIQYF. CDR3 bases: TGCGCCAGCAGCCCGGGGACAGGGGGCTCTGGAGTACTAGCCAAAAACATTCAGTACTTC.

This clonotype has a handful of counts. This rearrangement joins TRBV18 to TRBJ2-7, with TRBD2 matching over 14 bases. V gave up 3 bases and J gave up 2 bases; unmatched junction bases: 9. CDR3 length: 18 amino acids. The germline V gene has CDR1 KGHSH and CDR2 LQKENI. CDR3 in DNA: TGTGCCAGCTCACCTTATACCGGGACTAGCGGGGGTACCTACGAGCAGTACTTC. Amino acids: CASSPYTGTSGGTYEQYF.

This clonotype was found a few times. The rearrangement links TRBV5-1 to TRBJ1-2; possibly TRBD1 for D (5 bases). Trimming took 4 bases from V and 4 from J, leaving 14 bases between them. CDR1 is SGHRS, CDR2 YFSETQ, per germline. There are 14 residues in the CDR3. The CDR3 nucleotides read TGCGCCAGCAGCATGAAGGCAGGGATCTATGGCTACACCTTC. It translates to CASSMKAGIYGYTF. Based on the CDR3 plus reference TRBV5-1 and TRBJ1-2, the full variable domain is KAGVTQTPRYLIKTRGQQVTLSCSPISGHRSVSWYQQTPGQGLQFLFEYFSETQRNKGNFPGRFSGRQFSNSRSEMNVSTLELGDSALYLCASSMKAGIYGYTFGSGTRLTVV.

The table lists this clonotype with a few counts. The V call is TRBV12-3 or TRBV12-4, the J call TRBJ1-1; D is uncertain. V lost 7 bases and J 0 bases, leaving 12 bases between the germline ends. This CDR3 has 14 residues. The CDR3 is CASTGITVNTEAFF. In DNA form, the CDR3 reads TGTGCCAGCACCGGAATAACGGTGAACACTGAAGCTTTCTTT.

The V gene is TRBV5-1, the J gene TRBJ2-7; possibly TRBD2 for D (6 bases). The CDR3 spans 16 residues. Deletions cut 0 bases from V and 0 bases from J, with 13 bases between. Germline V gene data show CDR1 as SGHRS and CDR2 as YFSETQ. The CDR3 DNA is TGCGCCAGCAGCTTGGTCGGGAGCGGGTCCTCCTACGAGCAGTACTTC. Protein: CASSLVGSGSSYEQYF.

The rearrangement uses TRBV5-1 and TRBJ2-7; 7 bases align to TRBD1. Germline V CDR1 and CDR2: SGHRS, YFSETQ. V was pared by 4 bases and J by 4 bases, with 5 bases of the junction left unmatched. This CDR3 has 13 residues. Here the CDR3 DNA reads TGCGCCAGCAGCGACAGGGAAGGTTACGAGCAGTACTTC. Its protein product is CASSDREGYEQYF.

This clonotype was found a few times. This chain links TRBV9 with TRBJ1-3; perhaps TRBD1 as D (5 bases). Trimming took off 3 bases at V and 0 bases at J, with 10 bases between the two ends. The germline V gene has CDR1 SGDLS and CDR2 YYNGEE. The CDR3 spans 15 residues. The CDR3 spells CASSGGLSSGNTIYF. The CDR3, as DNA: TGTGCCAGCAGCGGGGGCCTAAGCTCTGGAAACACCATATATTTT. Complete variable domain (other parts from reference TRBV9 and TRBJ1-3): DSGVTQTPKHLITATGQRVTLRCSPRSGDLSVYWYQQSLDQGLQFLIQYYNGEERAKGNILERFSAQQFPDLHSELNLSSLELGDSALYFCASSGGLSSGNTIYFGEGSWLTVV.

This clonotype was detected only a few times. The chain joins TRBV6-5 to TRBJ2-1; D might be TRBD2 (6 bases). Trimming took 2 bases from V and 2 from J, leaving 10 bases between them. CDR1 and CDR2 from the germline V gene are MNHEY and SVGAGI. The length of the CDR3 is 15 residues. The CDR3 bases are TGTGCCAGCAGTTACGGGACTTGGGCCTACAATGAGCAGTTCTTC. Encoded protein: CASSYGTWAYNEQFF.

The rearrangement joins TRBV6-5 to TRBJ1-3; 8 bases match TRBD1. With 2 bases clipped from V and 0 bases from J, the junction kept 3 bases outside the gene matches. The CDR3 length is 16 residues. CDR1 is MNHEY and CDR2 is SVGAGI in the germline V gene. The CDR3 loop is CASSYTGGFSGNTIYF. The CDR3 coding sequence is TGTGCCAGCAGTTACACAGGGGGGTTCTCTGGAAACACCATATATTTT.

The table lists this clonotype with a few counts. The gene calls are TRBV4-3 and TRBJ2-4, with D perhaps TRBD2 (6 bases). Trimming removed 1 base at V and 1 base at J, with 8 bases between. The CDR3 runs 15 residues. In germline, CDR1 is LGHNA, CDR2 YSLEER. The CDR3, as DNA: TGCGCCAGCAGCCAAGTTGGGGGGGCCAAAAACATTCAGTACTTC. This sequence encodes CASSQVGGAKNIQYF.